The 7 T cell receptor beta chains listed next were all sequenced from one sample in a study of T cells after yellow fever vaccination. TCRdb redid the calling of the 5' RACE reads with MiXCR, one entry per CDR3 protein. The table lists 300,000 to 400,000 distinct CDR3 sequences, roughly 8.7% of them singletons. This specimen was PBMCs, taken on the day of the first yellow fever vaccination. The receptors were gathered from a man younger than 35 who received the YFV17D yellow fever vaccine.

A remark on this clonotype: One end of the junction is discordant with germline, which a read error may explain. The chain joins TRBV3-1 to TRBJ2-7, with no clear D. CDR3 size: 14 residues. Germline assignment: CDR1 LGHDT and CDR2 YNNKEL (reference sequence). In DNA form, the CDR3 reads TGTGCCAGCAGCCCGGACGCCTGGGTCTACGAGCCGTACTTC. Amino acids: CASSPDAWVYEPYF.

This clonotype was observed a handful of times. CDR3 protein: CASSFRDRGLSEQFF. CDR3 DNA: TGCGCCAGCAGCTTCCGGGACAGGGGGCTTAGTGAGCAGTTCTTC. The chain employs TRBV5-1 and TRBJ2-1; TRBD1 matches 12 bases. The V and J ends lost 2 bases and 9 bases, in that order; junction bases with no gene match: 6. The CDR3 runs to 15 residues. Per germline, CDR1 SGHRS and CDR2 YFSETQ.

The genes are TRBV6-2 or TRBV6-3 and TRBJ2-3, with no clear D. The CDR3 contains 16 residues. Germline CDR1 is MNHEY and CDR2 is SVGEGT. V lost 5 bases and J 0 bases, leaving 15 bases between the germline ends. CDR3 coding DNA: TGTGCCAGCAGTCAAGTACCGGGTCTTAGCACAGATACGCAGTATTTT. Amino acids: CASSQVPGLSTDTQYF.

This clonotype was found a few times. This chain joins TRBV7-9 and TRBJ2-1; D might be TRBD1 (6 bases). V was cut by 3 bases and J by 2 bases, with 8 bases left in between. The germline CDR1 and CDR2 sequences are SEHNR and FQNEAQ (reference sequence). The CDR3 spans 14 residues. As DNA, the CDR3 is TGTGCCAGCAGCTTGGACAGCGCCTACAATGAGCAGTTCTTC. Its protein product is CASSLDSAYNEQFF.

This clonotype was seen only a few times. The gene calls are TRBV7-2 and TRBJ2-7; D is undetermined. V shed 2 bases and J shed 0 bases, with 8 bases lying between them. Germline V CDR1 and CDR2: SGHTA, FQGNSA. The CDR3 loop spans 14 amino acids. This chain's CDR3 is CASSLLLASYEQYF. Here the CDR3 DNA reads TGTGCCAGCAGCTTACTCCTCGCCTCCTACGAGCAGTACTTC. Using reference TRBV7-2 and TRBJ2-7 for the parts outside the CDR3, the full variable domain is GAGVSQSPSNKVTEKGKDVELRCDPISGHTALYWYRQSLGQGLEFLIYFQGNSAPDKSGLPSDRFSAERTGGSVSTLTIQRTQQEDSAVYLCASSLLLASYEQYFGPGTRLTVT.

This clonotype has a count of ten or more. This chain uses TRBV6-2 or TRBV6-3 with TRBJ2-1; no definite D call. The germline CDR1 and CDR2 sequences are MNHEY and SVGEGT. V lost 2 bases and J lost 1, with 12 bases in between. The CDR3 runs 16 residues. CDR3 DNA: TGTGCCAGCAGTTACCGGATGGATAAGTCCTACAATGAGCAGTTCTTC. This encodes CASSYRMDKSYNEQFF.

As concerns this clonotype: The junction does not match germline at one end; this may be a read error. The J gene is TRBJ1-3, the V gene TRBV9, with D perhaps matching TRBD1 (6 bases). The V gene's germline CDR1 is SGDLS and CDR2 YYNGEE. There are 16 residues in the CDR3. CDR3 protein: CASSVADRSRGSTIYF. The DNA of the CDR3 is TGTGCCAGCAGCGTAGCCGACAGGAGCCGTGGAAGCACCATATATTTT.